These 3 T cell receptor beta chains came from one sample sequenced in a study of T cell changes during pregnancy in multiple sclerosis. TCRdb keeps only in-frame clones here, not all; method: immunoSEQ multiplex PCR. The sample lists about 70,000 clones, 94% occurring once. Sequenced here: peripheral blood, sampled in the third trimester of pregnancy. Receptors originate from a female donor with multiple sclerosis, enrolled in a pregnancy study.

The CDR3 DNA is TGTGCCAGCAGCGCGGGACAGGGGCGGTATGGCTACACCTTC. Protein: CASSAGQGRYGYTF. The rearrangement links TRBV5-4 to TRBJ1-2; 10 nucleotides line up with TRBD1. V gave up 4 bases and J gave up 5 bases; unmatched junction bases: 5. Germline-derived CDR1 and CDR2 are SGHNT and YYREEE (reference sequence). This CDR3 is 14 amino acids long.

V gene TRBV6-6 combines with J gene TRBJ1-4; 7 positions match TRBD1. Per the germline V gene, CDR1 is MNHNY and CDR2 is SVGAGI (reference sequence). The CDR3 contains 13 residues. V was clipped by 2 bases and J by 8 bases; unmatched bases: 2. The CDR3 nucleotides are TGTGCCAGCAGTTACGCAGGGGGGGAAAAACTGTTTTTT. It translates to CASSYAGGEKLFF.

The genes are TRBV6-1 and TRBJ1-5, with a tentative D call TRBD1 (6 bases). Trimming cost V 4 bases and J 4 bases, with 17 bases left between them. Germline-derived CDR1 and CDR2 are MNHNS and SASEGT. The CDR3 extends over 16 amino acids. In DNA form, the CDR3 reads TGTGCCAGCAGTGGGTCTATAGGGGGGGGGAATCAGCCCCAGCATTTT. Protein sequence: CASSGSIGGGNQPQHF.